This TCR beta chain appears in the sequencing data of a study of metastatic and nonmetastatic thyroid tumors. Looking at the study overall: Malignant thyroid and benign thyroid patients provided blood and tumor or nodule tissue whose repertoires were compared. Findings of the study overall: Benign nodules reportedly had significantly lower TCR beta diversity than malignant thyroid tumors in blood and tumor.

This clone showed up many times. Its antigen is not known. No treatment of any kind had been given to any patient before thyroid surgery. Source study methods: For papillary thyroid cancer, a distant-metastasis classifier was constructed from CDR3 differences observed across clinicopathological groups. TCRdb re-called clones via MiXCR from the PCR reads. TCRdb, not the authors, supplied the V and J calls. The sample consists of 20,000 to 30,000 clones, 10% to 15% of them appearing once. CDR1 is LGHDT and CDR2 is YNNKEL in the germline V gene (reference sequence). V lost 3 bases to trimming and J lost 2 bases, with 14 bases between them. The CDR3 spans 15 residues.

This rearrangement joins TRBV3-1 to TRBJ2-7; D gene uncertain. The sequence was collected from a female donor with papillary thyroid cancer or a benign thyroid nodule (not recorded which). Some clones in this sample may be carry-over from other donors' samples. Material for sequencing was blood. The CDR3 protein is CASSQIGPTTYEQYF. The CDR3 DNA reads as TGTGCCAGCAGCCAGATCGGCCCGACCACCTACGAGCAGTACTTC.